Following are 20 T cell receptor beta chains from one sample sequenced in a study of cytomegalovirus exposure and HLA in healthy donors. Primers for the PCR totalled 60 Vbeta and 13 Jbeta. Clones were sequenced by immunoSEQ multiplex PCR, and TCRdb holds only the in-frame ones, with some missing. Found here are 95,000 to 150,000 clones, around 82% of them singletons; the top ten hold 11%. The sequenced sample consisted of PBMCs. The receptor set was obtained from a man younger than 40 in good health and CMV-seropositive.

This clone was recorded only once. The rearrangement joins TRBV19 to TRBJ2-5; 13 nucleotides align to TRBD2. This CDR3 is built from 16 residues. The ends lost 2 bases at V and 4 bases at J; junction bases unmatched: 4. Germline lookup yields CDR1 LNHDA and CDR2 SQIVND (reference sequence). The CDR3 loop is CASSIRGTSGTETQYF. In DNA form, the CDR3 reads TGTGCCAGTAGTATAAGAGGGACTAGCGGGACAGAGACCCAGTACTTC.

The chain has TRBV5-6 and TRBJ2-7; D remains ambiguous. The CDR3 length is 13 residues. The V gene lost 5 bases and the J gene lost 0 bases, with 9 bases spanning the gap. Germline CDR1 SGHDT, CDR2 YYEEEE. The CDR3 spells CASRPTSSYEQYF. In DNA, the CDR3 is TGTGCCAGCAGACCGACATCCTCCTACGAGCAGTACTTC.

This clone was recorded many times. The genes are TRBV25-1 and TRBJ2-2; TRBD2 aligns across 9 bases. This CDR3 contains 14 residues. Unmatched junction bases numbered 0, after V lost 4 bases and J lost 3 bases. Looked up from germline, CDR1 is MGHDK and CDR2 is SYGVNS. The CDR3 spells CASSGLADTGELFF. The CDR3 DNA follows: TGTGCCAGCAGTGGACTAGCGGACACCGGGGAGCTGTTTTTT.

V usage is TRBV4-3 and J usage is TRBJ2-1, with 9 bases matching TRBD2. CDR1 is LGHNA and CDR2 is YSLEER in the germline V gene. The ends lost 0 bases at V and 8 bases at J; junction bases unmatched: 8. This CDR3 spans 16 amino acids. DNA of the CDR3: TGCGCCAGCAGCCAAGATACGCAGCGGGAGGTCTATGAGCAGTTCTTC. It yields the protein CASSQDTQREVYEQFF.

This chain connects TRBV27 to TRBJ1-1; TRBD1 aligns across 7 bases. Germline assignment: CDR1 MNHEY and CDR2 SMNVEV (reference sequence). The CDR3 length is 15 residues. The V segment lost 5 bases and the J segment 5 bases; nucleotides outside the gene matches: 11. DNA of the CDR3: TGTGCCAGCAGTCTCGCGACAGGGATGGGGACTGAAGCTTTCTTT. Its protein product is CASSLATGMGTEAFF.

This clone was seen more than once but under ten times. The chain joins TRBV5-1 to TRBJ1-1; 7 bases fit TRBD1. The CDR3 runs to 14 residues. V dropped 6 bases and J dropped 1; count of bases not matched to a gene: 6. CDR1 is SGHRS and CDR2 is YFSETQ in the germline V gene. The CDR3 protein is CASTPTGRNTEAFF. The DNA of the CDR3 is TGCGCCAGCACCCCGACAGGGAGGAACACTGAAGCTTTCTTT.

This clone has just a few counts. The gene calls are TRBV10-3 and TRBJ1-3; 10 positions agree with TRBD1. Germline V lookup: CDR1 ENHRY, CDR2 SYGVKD. The junction had 4 bases not matched to a gene; V was cut back by 6 bases and J by 2 bases. The length of the CDR3 is 15 residues. In nucleotides, the CDR3 is TGTGCCATCAGCCTCGGACAGGGGGCTGGAAACACCATATATTTT. This codes for CAISLGQGAGNTIYF.

V is TRBV6-6 and J is TRBJ2-1; a weak D match, TRBD1 (5 bases). V lost 7 bases to trimming and J lost 5 bases, with 12 bases between them. CDR1 is MNHNY and CDR2 is SVGAGI in the germline V gene (reference sequence). The CDR3 covers 13 residues. CDR3 protein: CASISLDNNEQFF. The CDR3 DNA reads as TGTGCCAGCATCTCCCTGGACAACAATGAGCAGTTCTTC.

The chain carries TRBV7-2 and TRBJ2-1; 11 nucleotides match TRBD2. The CDR3 extends over 14 amino acids. V gave up 9 bases and J gave up 8 bases; unmatched junction bases: 9. Germline CDR1 reads SGHTA; CDR2 reads FQGNSA. CDR3 bases: TGTGCCAGTGGGTTAGCGGGAGGGCTCGATGAGCAGTTCTTC. Protein sequence: CASGLAGGLDEQFF.

This clone was found once. This chain uses TRBV27 with TRBJ2-7, with TRBD2 matching over 9 bases. CDR1 MNHEY and CDR2 SMNVEV come from the germline V gene (reference sequence). The CDR3 covers 13 residues. With 3 bases clipped from V and 6 bases from J, the junction kept 3 bases outside the gene matches. CDR3 loop: CASSFLAGREQYF. Here the CDR3 DNA reads TGTGCCAGCAGTTTTCTAGCGGGACGCGAGCAGTACTTC.

V and J are TRBV5-1 and TRBJ2-7, with 7 bases lining up with TRBD1. The CDR3 totals 15 residues. V shed 1 base and J 3 bases; nucleotides not matched to a gene: 7. Germline loops: CDR1 SGHRS, CDR2 YFSETQ. As DNA, the CDR3 is TGCGCCAGCAGCTTGTGGGCAGGGGACAGCTACGAGCAGTACTTC. Residues: CASSLWAGDSYEQYF.

The rearrangement joins TRBV4-3 to TRBJ2-6, with D unclear. Trimming stripped 1 base from V and 0 bases from J, with 7 bases between. From germline, CDR1 is LGHNA and CDR2 YSLEER. There are 16 residues in the CDR3. CDR3 coding DNA: TGCGCCAGCAGCCAAGGCGCCTCCTCTGGGGCCAACGTCCTGACTTTC. It encodes CASSQGASSGANVLTF.

This chain links TRBV6-5 with TRBJ2-1; 7 bases are a match to TRBD2. V trimming: 8 bases; J trimming: 8 bases; junction bases outside the gene matches: 6. Germline V gives CDR1 MNHEY, CDR2 SVGAGI. This CDR3 region has 12 residues. The CDR3 sequence: CASETSSHEQFF. The DNA of the CDR3 is TGTGCCAGCGAGACTAGCAGTCATGAGCAGTTCTTC.

This chain links TRBV29-1 with TRBJ1-2; D is possibly TRBD1 (6 bases). The V gene lost 6 bases and the J gene lost 7 bases, with 12 bases spanning the gap. Germline values: CDR1 SQVTM, CDR2 ANQGSEA. CDR3 length: 11 amino acids. CDR3 sequence (DNA): TGCAGCGTGCATTACAGGGCTGGCTACACCTTC. This codes for CSVHYRAGYTF.

This clone was found a few times. The gene calls are TRBV29-1 and TRBJ2-1; a weak D match, TRBD1 (5 bases). The CDR3 covers 14 residues. The germline V gene encodes CDR1 SQVTM and CDR2 ANQGSEA. The germline V and J ends were trimmed by 8 bases and 5 bases, with 19 bases remaining between them. In DNA, the CDR3 is TGCAGCTCCTCCGGTGGGGCAGGGAACAATGAGCAGTTCTTC. Its translation: CSSSGGAGNNEQFF.

This chain joins TRBV6-1 and TRBJ2-7, with D unclear. This CDR3 region has 12 residues. The V and J ends lost 6 bases and 5 bases respectively, with 11 bases between them. CDR1 is MNHNS and CDR2 is SASEGT in the germline V gene. CDR3 residues: CASRPTADEQYF. The CDR3 DNA reads TGTGCCAGCAGACCCACAGCTGACGAGCAGTACTTC.

The V gene is TRBV29-1, the J gene TRBJ2-4; 12 bases match TRBD2. Germline V gene sequence: CDR1 SQVTM, CDR2 ANQGSEA. V lost 6 bases and J lost 5; bases outside the gene matches: 5. CDR3 length: 14 residues. The CDR3 sequence is CSVSWTSGENIQYF. CDR3 DNA: TGCAGCGTCTCTTGGACTAGCGGGGAAAACATTCAGTACTTC.

The chain combines TRBV6-1 with TRBJ1-5; D might be TRBD1 (5 bases). Per the germline V gene, CDR1 is MNHNS and CDR2 is SASEGT. The germline V and J ends were trimmed by 6 bases and 3 bases, with 15 bases remaining between them. The CDR3 totals 15 residues. The CDR3 DNA reads TGTGCCAGCAGGGAGGGACGGACGTTCAATCAGCCCCAGCATTTT. Its translation is CASREGRTFNQPQHF.

This clone was observed a single time. The V and J genes are TRBV4-1 and TRBJ2-7; 7 bases align to TRBD1. This CDR3 region has 17 residues. CDR1 is MGHRA and CDR2 is YSYEKL in the germline V gene. J lost 3 bases, V lost 1 base, and 12 bases had no gene match. CDR3 DNA sequence: TGCGCCAGCAGCCAAGGGCCCCTCCGGGACAGACTCTACGAGCAGTACTTC. It encodes CASSQGPLRDRLYEQYF.

The V and J genes are TRBV7-9 and TRBJ2-7; D remains ambiguous. Germline CDR1 and CDR2: SEHNR and FQNEAQ (reference sequence). V was shortened by 3 bases and J by 7 bases, with 7 bases between the two germline ends. This CDR3 is built from 11 residues. The CDR3 protein is CASSFLAEQYF. CDR3 nucleotide sequence: TGTGCCAGCAGCTTCTTAGCAGAGCAGTACTTC.